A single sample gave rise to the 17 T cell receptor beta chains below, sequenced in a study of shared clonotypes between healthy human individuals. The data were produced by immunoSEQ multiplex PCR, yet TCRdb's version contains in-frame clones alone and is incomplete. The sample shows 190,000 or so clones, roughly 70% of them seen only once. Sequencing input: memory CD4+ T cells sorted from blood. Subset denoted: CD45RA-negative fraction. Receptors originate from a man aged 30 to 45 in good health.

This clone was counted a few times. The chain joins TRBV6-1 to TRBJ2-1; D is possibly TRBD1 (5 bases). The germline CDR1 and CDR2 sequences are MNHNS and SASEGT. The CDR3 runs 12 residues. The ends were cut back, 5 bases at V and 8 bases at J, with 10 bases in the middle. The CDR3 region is CASSRGSHEQFF. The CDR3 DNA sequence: TGTGCCAGCAGTAGGGGCTCCCATGAGCAGTTCTTC.

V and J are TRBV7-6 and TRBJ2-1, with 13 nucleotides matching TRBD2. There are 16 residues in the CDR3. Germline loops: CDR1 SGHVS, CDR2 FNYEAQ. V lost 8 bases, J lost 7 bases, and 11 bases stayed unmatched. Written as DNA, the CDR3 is TGTGCCAGCCAGAGGGGACTAGCGGGATTGGAGAATGAGCAGTTCTTC. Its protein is CASQRGLAGLENEQFF.

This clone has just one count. In DNA form, the CDR3 reads TGCGCCAGCAGCCAAGATATATCCTTAGGGGACTCCTACAATGAGCAGTTCTTC. Its translation: CASSQDISLGDSYNEQFF. The gene calls are TRBV4-1 and TRBJ2-1, with a weak D call TRBD1 (5 bases). The CDR3 is 18 residues long. Between the trimmed V and J ends, which lost 0 bases and 0 bases, there was a span of 15 bases. CDR1 is MGHRA, CDR2 YSYEKL, per germline.

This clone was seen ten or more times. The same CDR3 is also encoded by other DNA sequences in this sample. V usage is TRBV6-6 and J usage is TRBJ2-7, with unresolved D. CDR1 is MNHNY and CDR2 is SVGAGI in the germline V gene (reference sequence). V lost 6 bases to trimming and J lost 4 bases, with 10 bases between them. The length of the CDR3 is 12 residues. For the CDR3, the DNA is TGTGCCAGCAGGGACGGCGGTTACGAGCAGTACTTC. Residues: CASRDGGYEQYF.

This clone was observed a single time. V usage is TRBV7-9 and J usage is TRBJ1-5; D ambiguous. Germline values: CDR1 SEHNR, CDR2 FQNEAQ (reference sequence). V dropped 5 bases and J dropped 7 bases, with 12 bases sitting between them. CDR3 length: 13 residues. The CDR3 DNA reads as TGTGCCAGCAGCCCCCGTCGCGGGCAGCCCCAGCATTTT. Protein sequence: CASSPRRGQPQHF.

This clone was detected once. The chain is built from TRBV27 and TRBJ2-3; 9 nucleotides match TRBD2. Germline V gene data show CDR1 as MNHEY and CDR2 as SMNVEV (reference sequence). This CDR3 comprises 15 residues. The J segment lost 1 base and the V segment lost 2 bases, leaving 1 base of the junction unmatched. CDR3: CASSLAGGGTDTQYF. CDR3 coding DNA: TGTGCCAGCAGTTTAGCGGGAGGGGGCACAGATACGCAGTATTTT.

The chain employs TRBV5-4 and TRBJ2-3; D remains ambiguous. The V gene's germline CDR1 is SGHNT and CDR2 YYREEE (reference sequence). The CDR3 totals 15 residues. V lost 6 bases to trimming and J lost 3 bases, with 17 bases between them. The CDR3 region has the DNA TGTGCCAGCACCACATTGCCCACTGGAACAGATACGCAGTATTTT. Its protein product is CASTTLPTGTDTQYF.

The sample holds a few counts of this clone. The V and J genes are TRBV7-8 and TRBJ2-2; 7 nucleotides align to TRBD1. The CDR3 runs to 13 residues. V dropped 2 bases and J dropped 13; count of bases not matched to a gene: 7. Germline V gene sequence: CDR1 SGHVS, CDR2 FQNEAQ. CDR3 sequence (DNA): TGTGCCAGCAGCTTAAGAGACAGGGATGGGCTGTTTTTT. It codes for CASSLRDRDGLFF. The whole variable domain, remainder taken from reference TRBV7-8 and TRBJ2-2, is GAGVSQSPRYKVAKRGQDVALRCDPISGHVSLFWYQQALGQGPEFLTYFQNEAQLDKSGLPSDRFFAERPEGSVSTLKIQRTQQEDSAVYLCASSLRDRDGLFFGEGSRLTVL.

The CDR3 spells CASSLLGLAGVPDGYEQYF. In DNA form, the CDR3 reads TGTGCCAGCAGCTTGTTGGGACTAGCGGGAGTTCCCGATGGGTACGAGCAGTACTTC. The chain joins TRBV5-5 to TRBJ2-7; 14 positions agree with TRBD2. Germline V CDR1 and CDR2: SGHKS, YYEKEE (reference sequence). The length of the CDR3 is 19 residues. With 1 base clipped from V and 4 bases from J, the junction kept 13 bases outside the gene matches.

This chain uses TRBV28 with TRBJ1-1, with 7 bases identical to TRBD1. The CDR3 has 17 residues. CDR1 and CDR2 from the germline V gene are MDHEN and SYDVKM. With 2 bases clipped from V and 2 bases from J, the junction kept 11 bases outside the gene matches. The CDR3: CASSLLAGTAGNTEAFF. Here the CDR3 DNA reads TGTGCCAGCAGTTTACTCGCCGGGACAGCCGGAAACACTGAAGCTTTCTTT.

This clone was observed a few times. The CDR3 nucleotides are TGTGCCAGCAGTACGGGGACGGGCACTGAAGCTTTCTTT. It translates to CASSTGTGTEAFF. The rearrangement joins TRBV2 to TRBJ1-1; D is perhaps TRBD1 (5 bases). Trimming took 5 bases from V and 4 from J, leaving 11 bases between them. Germline loops: CDR1 SNHLY, CDR2 FYNNEI. The CDR3 spans 13 residues.

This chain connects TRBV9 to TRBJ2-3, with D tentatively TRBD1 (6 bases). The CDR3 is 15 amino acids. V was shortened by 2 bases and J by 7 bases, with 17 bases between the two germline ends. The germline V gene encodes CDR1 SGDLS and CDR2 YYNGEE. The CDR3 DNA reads TGTGCCAGCAGCGTCATCGGGACACCCCGAAATACGCAGTATTTT. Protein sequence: CASSVIGTPRNTQYF. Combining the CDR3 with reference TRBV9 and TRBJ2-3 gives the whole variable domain DSGVTQTPKHLITATGQRVTLRCSPRSGDLSVYWYQQSLDQGLQFLIQYYNGEERAKGNILERFSAQQFPDLHSELNLSSLELGDSALYFCASSVIGTPRNTQYFGPGTRLTVL.

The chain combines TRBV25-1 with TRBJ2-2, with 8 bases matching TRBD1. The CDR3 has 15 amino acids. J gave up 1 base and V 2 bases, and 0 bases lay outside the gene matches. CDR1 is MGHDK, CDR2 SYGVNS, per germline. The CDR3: CASSETGGNTGELFF. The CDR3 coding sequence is TGTGCCAGCAGTGAAACAGGGGGGAACACCGGGGAGCTGTTTTTT.

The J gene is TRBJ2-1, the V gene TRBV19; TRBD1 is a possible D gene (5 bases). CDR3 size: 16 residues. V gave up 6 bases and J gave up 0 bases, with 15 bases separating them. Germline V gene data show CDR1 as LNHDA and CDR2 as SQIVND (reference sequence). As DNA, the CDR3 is TGTGCCAGTAGCTCTCTAAGGGGCAGCTCCTACAATGAGCAGTTCTTC. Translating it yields CASSSLRGSSYNEQFF. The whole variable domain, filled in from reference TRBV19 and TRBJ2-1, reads DGGITQSPKYLFRKEGQNVTLSCEQNLNHDAMYWYRQDPGQGLRLIYYSQIVNDFQKGDIAEGYSVSREKKESFPLTVTSAQKNPTAFYLCASSSLRGSSYNEQFFGPGTRLTVL.

The CDR3 is CASSPRSVMNTEAFF. CDR3 DNA sequence: TGTGCCAGCTCACCTCGGTCAGTTATGAACACTGAAGCTTTCTTT. The V and J genes are TRBV18 and TRBJ1-1; D is unclear. Deletions cut 3 bases from V and 0 bases from J, with 11 bases between. Germline-derived CDR1 and CDR2 are KGHSH and LQKENI. The CDR3 consists of 15 residues.

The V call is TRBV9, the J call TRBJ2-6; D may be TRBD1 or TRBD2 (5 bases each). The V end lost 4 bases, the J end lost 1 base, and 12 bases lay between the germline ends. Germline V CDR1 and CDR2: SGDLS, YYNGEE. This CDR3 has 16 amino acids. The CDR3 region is CASSPRQRSGANVLTF. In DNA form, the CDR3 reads TGTGCCAGCAGCCCTCGACAGCGGTCTGGGGCCAACGTCCTGACTTTC.

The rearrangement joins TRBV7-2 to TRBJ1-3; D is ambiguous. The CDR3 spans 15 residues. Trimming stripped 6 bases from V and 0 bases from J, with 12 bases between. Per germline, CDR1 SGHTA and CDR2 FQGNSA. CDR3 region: CASSQRLRSGNTIYF. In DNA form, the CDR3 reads TGTGCCAGCAGTCAACGGCTGCGCTCTGGAAACACCATATATTTT.